Listed here are 10 T cell receptor beta chains from one sample, sequenced in a study of blood T cell repertoires in COVID-19 (dated by TCRdb to about 2020). The library was obtained by the immunoSEQ multiplex PCR assay. The immuneACCESS repertoire file appears here via TCRdb, limited to in-frame rearrangements. These files lack a portion of the clones; in checked studies, under half of the deficit traces to unresolved V genes, and the cause of the others is not known. The table for this sample lists around 50,000 clones; approximately 89% of them were counted only once. Together, the top ten hold approximately 3.7% of the sample. Sequenced input: peripheral blood. Receptors were obtained from a human donor in a cohort sampled during active COVID-19.

V and J are TRBV5-1 and TRBJ2-3; possible D gene TRBD2, 7 bases. CDR1 and CDR2 (germline): SGHRS, YFSETQ. The CDR3 loop spans 17 amino acids. V gave up 5 bases and J gave up 6 bases, with 25 bases separating them. CDR3 region: CASRAGAGNAIGDTQYF. DNA of the CDR3: TGCGCCAGCAGGGCGGGGGCGGGAAACGCGATCGGCGATACGCAGTATTTT.

V usage is TRBV29-1 and J usage is TRBJ2-7, with 7 bases fitting TRBD1. V lost 2 bases to trimming and J lost 4 bases; unmatched junction nucleotides: 11. CDR1 is SQVTM and CDR2 is ANQGSEA in the germline V gene. This CDR3 is built from 15 residues. CDR3 loop: CSVEIYRGKSYEQYF. In nucleotides, the CDR3 is TGCAGCGTTGAAATTTACAGGGGCAAGAGTTACGAGCAGTACTTC.

The V gene is TRBV5-4, the J gene TRBJ1-5, with D possibly matching TRBD1 (6 bases). Trimming removed 3 bases at V and 7 bases at J, with 8 bases between. From germline, CDR1 is SGHNT and CDR2 YYREEE (reference sequence). The CDR3 runs to 12 residues. The CDR3 reads CASSSQGQPQHF. For the CDR3, the DNA is TGTGCCAGCAGCTCCCAGGGGCAGCCCCAGCATTTT.

CDR3 sequence reads: CASSPPSGPLYEQYF. For the CDR3, the DNA is TGTGCCAGCTCACCACCGAGCGGGCCACTCTACGAGCAGTACTTC. This chain links TRBV18 with TRBJ2-7; D is possibly TRBD2 (6 bases). V lost 0 bases and J 3 bases, leaving 12 bases between the germline ends. The CDR3 loop spans 15 amino acids. CDR1 is KGHSH and CDR2 is LQKENI in the germline V gene.

This clone was counted a single time. The rearrangement links TRBV2 to TRBJ2-7, with 8 positions matching TRBD2. This CDR3 contains 15 residues. Trimming at V came to 3 bases and at J to 6 bases, leaving 10 bases not matched to a gene. Per germline, CDR1 SNHLY and CDR2 FYNNEI. The CDR3 DNA sequence: TGTGCCAGCAGTGACGGGGGGGAGGGAGGAGGCGAGCAGTACTTC. It codes for CASSDGGEGGGEQYF.

This clone was seen only a few times. V gene TRBV2 combines with J gene TRBJ2-3; maybe TRBD1 (6 bases). In germline, CDR1 is SNHLY, CDR2 FYNNEI. There are 15 residues in the CDR3. The ends were cut back, 10 bases at V and 2 bases at J, with 19 bases in the middle. DNA for the CDR3: TGTGCCACCATGCAGGGGTTGGGGGCCACAGATACGCAGTATTTT. The encoded protein is CATMQGLGATDTQYF.

This clone was observed a single time. The rearrangement links TRBV6-6 to TRBJ1-1; tentative D call: TRBD1 (5 bases). This CDR3 is built from 12 residues. Germline V gives CDR1 MNHNY, CDR2 SVGAGI (reference sequence). The V end lost 4 bases, the J end lost 6 bases, and 9 bases lay between the germline ends. The CDR3 coding sequence is TGTGCCAGCAGTTGGACGGGGGCTGAAGCTTTCTTT. Translation: CASSWTGAEAFF.

Here the CDR3 DNA reads TGTGCCAGCAGTTACTCGAGGCAGCGTTTTTCACCCCTCCACTTT. It is translated as CASSYSRQRFSPLHF. The chain recombines TRBV6-2 or TRBV6-3 with TRBJ1-6; D gene ambiguous. This CDR3 region has 15 residues. The germline gives CDR1 MNHEY, CDR2 SVGEGT. V lost 0 bases to trimming and J lost 9 bases, with 12 bases between them.

This sequence joins TRBV11-2 and TRBJ2-5; no clear D gene. Looked up from germline, CDR1 is SGHAT and CDR2 is FQNNGV. Trimming pared 0 bases from V and 7 bases from J, leaving 12 bases between. The CDR3 length is 14 residues. For the CDR3, the DNA is TGTGCCAGCAGCTTAGATGAGAGTTTTGGGACCCAGTACTTC. Translating gives CASSLDESFGTQYF.

This clone was seen just once. The gene calls are TRBV18 and TRBJ1-5; possibly TRBD1 for D (6 bases). Trimming shortened V by 4 bases and J by 4 bases, and 11 bases separated the two germline ends. CDR1 KGHSH and CDR2 LQKENI come from the germline V gene. CDR3 length: 14 amino acids. CDR3 nucleotide sequence: TGTGCCAGCTCACAACAGGGATCGAATCAGCCCCAGCATTTT. It codes for CASSQQGSNQPQHF.